Shown below are 28 T cell receptor beta chains from a single sample sequenced in a study of neoadjuvant nivolumab and ipilimumab in lung cancer. TCRdb keeps only in-frame clones here, not all; method: immunoSEQ multiplex PCR. The table lists under 9,000 clones, around four fifths of them singletons. The sequenced sample was tumor tissue, obtained after neoadjuvant nivolumab, alone or with ipilimumab, at or shortly before surgery. These TCRs come from an adult with non-small cell lung cancer.

The chain links TRBV6-6 to TRBJ1-5; D remains unclear. V gave up 0 bases and J gave up 4 bases, with 10 bases separating them. There are 15 residues in the CDR3. Looked up from germline, CDR1 is MNHNY and CDR2 is SVGAGI (reference sequence). CDR3 amino acids: CASSYSTKGNQPQHF. For the CDR3, the DNA is TGTGCCAGCAGTTACTCGACTAAGGGAAATCAGCCCCAGCATTTT.

This chain joins TRBV6-5 and TRBJ2-5, with 7 positions matching TRBD2. This CDR3 is 14 amino acids long. Germline V lookup: CDR1 MNHEY, CDR2 SVGAGI. CDR3 coding DNA: TGTGCTACCCAGATGCGGGGGTACCAAGAGACCCAGTACTTC. Protein sequence: CATQMRGYQETQYF.

This chain connects TRBV5-5 to TRBJ1-6, with D unclear. The germline V and J ends were trimmed by 2 bases and 8 bases, with 8 bases remaining between them. Germline CDR1 and CDR2: SGHKS and YYEKEE (reference sequence). The CDR3 runs to 13 residues. Written as DNA, the CDR3 is TGTGCCAGCAGCTTCGGGGTGGATTCACCCCTCCACTTT. Its protein product is CASSFGVDSPLHF.

This chain connects TRBV5-6 to TRBJ1-1; no clear D. The length of the CDR3 is 16 residues. Deletions cut 2 bases from V and 3 bases from J, with 17 bases between. Germline V gives CDR1 SGHDT, CDR2 YYEEEE. The CDR3 bases are TGTGCCAGCAGCTTAGGGCACCTAACTTCCCACACTGAAGCTTTCTTT. This gives the protein CASSLGHLTSHTEAFF.

The gene calls are TRBV10-3 and TRBJ2-1, with 8 bases fitting TRBD1. Germline V gene sequence: CDR1 ENHRY, CDR2 SYGVKD. V trimming: 5 bases; J trimming: 6 bases; junction bases outside the gene matches: 6. The CDR3 spans 14 residues. CDR3 amino acids: CAISPDREGNEQFF. DNA for the CDR3: TGTGCCATCAGTCCGGACAGGGAAGGCAATGAGCAGTTCTTC.

V usage is TRBV25-1 and J usage is TRBJ1-1, with D unresolved. The CDR3 totals 13 residues. Trimming removed 2 bases from V and 6 bases from J, with 10 bases in between. Germline lookup yields CDR1 MGHDK and CDR2 SYGVNS. The CDR3 region has the DNA TGTGCCAGCAGTGAAAGAAGTATATCTGAAGCTTTCTTT. The encoded protein is CASSERSISEAFF.

The chain is built from TRBV4-2 and TRBJ2-2, with TRBD1 matching 7 bases. This CDR3 contains 17 residues. The junction had 4 bases not matched to a gene; V was cut back by 0 bases and J by 0 bases. Per germline, CDR1 LGHNA and CDR2 YNFKEQ. CDR3 in DNA: TGTGCCAGCAGCCAAGATCGGGACAGTGCGAACACCGGGGAGCTGTTTTTT. Translating it yields CASSQDRDSANTGELFF.

The gene calls are TRBV7-2 and TRBJ1-2, with no clear D. The CDR3 is 13 residues long. CDR1 SGHTA and CDR2 FQGNSA come from the germline V gene. V gave up 11 bases and J gave up 2 bases, with 15 bases separating them. The CDR3 sequence: CARPGRRNYGYTF. The CDR3 DNA reads as TGTGCCCGACCTGGGCGCAGAAACTATGGCTACACCTTC.

The chain carries TRBV10-1 and TRBJ2-3, with 11 positions matching TRBD2. Germline V gene sequence: CDR1 WNHNN, CDR2 SYGVQD (reference sequence). The CDR3 is 16 amino acids. Germline trimming cut 0 bases from V and 5 bases from J; bases unmatched to any gene: 4. The CDR3 coding sequence is TGCGCCAGCAGTGAGTCGCCTAGCGGGGGGCAAGATACGCAGTATTTT. Its translation: CASSESPSGGQDTQYF.

The gene calls are TRBV10-2 and TRBJ2-3; TRBD2 matches 10 bases. Trimming removed 2 bases from V and 2 bases from J; junction bases left unmatched: 4. The CDR3 consists of 16 residues. CDR1 is WSHSY, CDR2 SAAADI, per germline. Here the CDR3 reads CASSEGLAAFTDTQYF. For the CDR3, the DNA is TGCGCCAGCAGTGAGGGACTAGCGGCCTTCACAGATACGCAGTATTTT.

The rearrangement uses TRBV1 and TRBJ2-2. TRBV1 is described as a pseudogene. This CDR3 contains 17 residues. The CDR3 bases are TGCACCAGCAGCCAAGATGACCCCCACCCCGTAACCGGGGAGCTGTTTTTT. Translated, it gives CTSSQDDPHPVTGELFF.

This chain links TRBV7-9 with TRBJ1-5; D perhaps matches TRBD1 (5 bases). Deletions cut 0 bases from V and 2 bases from J, with 5 bases between. The CDR3 is made up of 14 amino acids. Germline V gene data show CDR1 as SEHNR and CDR2 as FQNEAQ (reference sequence). The CDR3, as DNA: TGTGCCAGCAGCTTAGCAGGGGGCAATCAGCCCCAGCATTTT. This gives the protein CASSLAGGNQPQHF.

This chain links TRBV7-2 with TRBJ1-1; D uncertain. The V gene's germline CDR1 is SGHTA and CDR2 FQGNSA. The CDR3 consists of 14 residues. V lost 5 bases and J 6 bases, leaving 16 bases between the germline ends. CDR3 residues: CASSVSVPRAEAFF. CDR3 DNA: TGTGCCAGCAGCGTTTCCGTACCTCGAGCTGAAGCTTTCTTT. The variable domain in full, with the rest retrieved from reference TRBV7-2 and TRBJ1-1, is GAGVSQSPSNKVTEKGKDVELRCDPISGHTALYWYRQSLGQGLEFLIYFQGNSAPDKSGLPSDRFSAERTGGSVSTLTIQRTQQEDSAVYLCASSVSVPRAEAFFGQGTRLTVV.

The chain combines TRBV14 with TRBJ2-1; 13 nucleotides line up with TRBD2. Trimming at V came to 2 bases and at J to 7 bases, leaving 5 bases not matched to a gene. The V gene's germline CDR1 is SGHDN and CDR2 FVKESK. CDR3 length equals 16 residues. The CDR3 region is CASSQRTSGGYNEQFF. The DNA for the CDR3 is TGTGCCAGCAGCCAAAGGACTAGCGGGGGATATAATGAGCAGTTCTTC.

This clone was seen once. CDR3 in DNA: TGTGCCAGCAGCTTGGGCAGCTCGAACACCGGGGAGCTGTTTTTT. Residues: CASSLGSSNTGELFF. J is TRBJ2-2 and V is TRBV5-4, with D unresolved. The V end lost 0 bases, the J end lost 0 bases, and 6 bases lay between the germline ends. Germline values: CDR1 SGHNT, CDR2 YYREEE (reference sequence). CDR3 length: 15 amino acids.

V usage is TRBV14 and J usage is TRBJ2-1, with D perhaps TRBD1 (6 bases). Germline V gene lookup returns CDR1 SGHDN and CDR2 FVKESK. V was shortened by 1 base and J by 3 bases, with 19 bases between the two germline ends. CDR3 length equals 18 residues. The CDR3 loop reads CASSQGVGDTSIYNEQFF. CDR3 DNA: TGTGCCAGCAGCCAAGGGGTAGGGGACACTTCGATCTACAATGAGCAGTTCTTC. The variable domain in full, with the rest retrieved from reference TRBV14 and TRBJ2-1, is EAGVTQFPSHSVIEKGQTVTLRCDPISGHDNLYWYRRVMGKEIKFLLHFVKESKQDESGMPNNRFLAERTGGTYSTLKVQPAELEDSGVYFCASSQGVGDTSIYNEQFFGPGTRLTVL.

V usage is TRBV6-5 and J usage is TRBJ2-7; D uncertain. V gave up 0 bases and J gave up 10 bases, with 10 bases separating them. This CDR3 is built from 12 residues. The V gene's germline CDR1 is MNHEY and CDR2 SVGAGI. The CDR3 reads CASSYSSLPQYF. In nucleotides, the CDR3 is TGTGCCAGCAGTTACTCGAGCCTACCCCAGTACTTC.

The chain combines TRBV28 with TRBJ1-6; D gene ambiguous. Germline CDR1 reads MDHEN; CDR2 reads SYDVKM. The length of the CDR3 is 14 residues. Trimming removed 2 bases at V and 9 bases at J, with 11 bases between. Written as DNA, the CDR3 is TGTGCCAGCAGTTTAAGAGGGTTTGGTTCACCCCTCCACTTT. Its translation is CASSLRGFGSPLHF.

This clone was seen only once. The chain carries TRBV4-3 and TRBJ1-2; D unclear. The V gene lost 1 base and the J gene lost 3 bases, with 6 bases spanning the gap. In germline, CDR1 is LGHNA, CDR2 YSLEER. The CDR3 contains 13 residues. The CDR3 here is CASSQGRHYGYTF. DNA of the CDR3: TGCGCCAGCAGCCAAGGTCGACACTATGGCTACACCTTC.

The chain joins TRBV10-3 to TRBJ1-1; possibly TRBD1 for D (5 bases). Trimming pared 3 bases from V and 4 bases from J, leaving 15 bases between. Germline V lookup: CDR1 ENHRY, CDR2 SYGVKD. The CDR3 consists of 15 residues. The CDR3 nucleotides read TGTGCCATCAGTGATCGGGGGACGGGGGGCACTGAAGCTTTCTTT. Its protein is CAISDRGTGGTEAFF.

This clone was recorded a few times. The chain couples TRBV5-4 to TRBJ2-2; 8 nucleotides align to TRBD1. This CDR3 has 17 amino acids. With V trimmed by 4 bases and J by 3 bases, 11 bases remained unmatched. The germline V gene encodes CDR1 SGHNT and CDR2 YYREEE (reference sequence). CDR3 amino acids: CASSPRAGGRDTGELFF. For the CDR3, the DNA is TGTGCCAGCAGCCCACGAGCAGGGGGCCGGGACACCGGGGAGCTGTTTTTT.

The chain joins TRBV18 to TRBJ1-2; D gene ambiguous. Trimming left V 9 bases short and J 3 bases short, with 11 bases between. CDR3 size: 12 residues. Germline V gene data show CDR1 as KGHSH and CDR2 as LQKENI. CDR3 in DNA: TGTGCCAGTTCCGGTGGGGACTATGGCTACACCTTC. Protein product: CASSGGDYGYTF.

V and J are TRBV7-2 and TRBJ2-7; D might be TRBD2 (5 bases). Germline-derived CDR1 and CDR2 are SGHTA and FQGNSA. The CDR3 contains 12 residues. Trimming removed 4 bases at V and 9 bases at J, with 13 bases between. The CDR3 loop reads CASSSDRGGQYF. DNA of the CDR3: TGTGCCAGCAGCTCCGACCGGGGTGGGCAGTACTTC.

Here the CDR3 DNA reads TGTGCCACCAACAGGGCGGGGGCGGACACCGGGGAGCTGTTTTTT. Its translation is CATNRAGADTGELFF. The chain is built from TRBV15 and TRBJ2-2; maybe TRBD2 (7 bases). The CDR3 runs 15 residues. Trimming removed 7 bases at V and 3 bases at J, with 15 bases between. Germline-derived CDR1 and CDR2 are LNHNV and YYDKDF (reference sequence).

This chain uses TRBV29-1 with TRBJ1-3; D may be TRBD1 (5 bases). V lost 7 bases and J lost 0, with 10 bases in between. Germline V lookup: CDR1 SQVTM, CDR2 ANQGSEA. There are 13 residues in the CDR3. For the CDR3, the DNA is TGCAGCGCCCGGCAGGGCTCTGGAAACACCATATATTTT. Protein sequence: CSARQGSGNTIYF.

This clone is large (0.1 to 1%) within its sample. The chain joins TRBV14 to TRBJ1-1, with D uncertain. The CDR3 sequence is 12 residues long. In germline, CDR1 is SGHDN, CDR2 FVKESK. Trimming removed 3 bases from V and 7 bases from J, with 9 bases in between. CDR3 loop: CASSQFLFEAFF. CDR3 bases: TGTGCCAGCAGCCAGTTTCTTTTTGAAGCTTTCTTT.

The gene calls are TRBV29-1 and TRBJ1-1; D is ambiguous. Germline V CDR1 and CDR2: SQVTM, ANQGSEA. Trimming left V 7 bases short and J 8 bases short, with 20 bases between. This CDR3 region has 13 residues. CDR3 nucleotide sequence: TGCAGCGCTGGAGTTCAATCGAGGGCAGAAGCTTTCTTT. This encodes CSAGVQSRAEAFF.

The chain employs TRBV29-1 and TRBJ1-1; D is unresolved. Trimming left V 1 base short and J 3 bases short, with 15 bases between. This CDR3 is 15 amino acids long. The V gene's germline CDR1 is SQVTM and CDR2 ANQGSEA. CDR3 in DNA: TGCAGCGTTGAAGGTGAGGTACCCGGAGACACTGAAGCTTTCTTT. It yields the protein CSVEGEVPGDTEAFF.